This entry features one TCR beta chain sequence. TCRdb re-analyzed the 5' RACE reads; it lists each CDR3 protein once, without DNA. The clone table shows about 460,000 distinct CDR3 sequences, with the ten largest holding 1.4%. The sample comes from a study of T cells expressing NK-cell markers. Material: blood T cells: a sorted CD56 or NKG2C T cell subset, CD4+ or CD8+ T cells, or bulk PBMC T cells (not recorded which). The TCR sequence derives from a woman aged 45 to 65 in good health.

The chain's CDR3 is CSARGSDRGSEKLFF. The chain is built from TRBV20-1 and TRBJ1-4; with no DNA, the TCRdb D assignment of TRBD1 cannot be verified. The CDR3 totals 15 residues. CDR1 and CDR2 (germline): DFQATT, SNEGSKA (reference sequence).